A single sample is the source of the 14 T cell receptor beta chains below, sequenced in a study of OX40 agonist ivuxolimab in advanced cancers. Library prep was done by the immunoSEQ multiplex PCR assay. What TCRdb holds here is the immuneACCESS table cut down to in-frame rearrangements. Part of the clones is not present; checked against another copy, under half of the missing clones reflect an unresolved V gene, and the others are unexplained. The sample table holds about 48,000 clones, of which roughly 80% were seen once. Approximately 1.2% of the sample rests with the top ten. Sequenced material: CD4+ or CD8+ T cells sorted from blood, taken in a trial of the OX40 agonist ivuxolimab. These receptors came from an adult with an advanced solid tumor such as melanoma, head and neck, liver or kidney cancer.

The CDR3 spells CASSTSSGGASIQYF. Here the CDR3 DNA reads TGTGCCAGCAGCACCTCTAGCGGGGGGGCTAGCATTCAGTACTTC. The chain combines TRBV7-2 with TRBJ2-4, with 12 positions matching TRBD2. The V gene end was trimmed by 5 bases and the J gene end by 9 bases; junction bases not matched to a gene: 8. CDR1 and CDR2 (germline): SGHTA, FQGNSA. This CDR3 contains 15 residues.

The chain employs TRBV9 and TRBJ2-1; TRBD2 aligns across 16 bases. The CDR3 runs to 19 residues. Germline V lookup: CDR1 SGDLS, CDR2 YYNGEE. V lost 4 bases to trimming and J lost 8 bases; unmatched junction nucleotides: 15. DNA of the CDR3: TGTGCCAGCAGCAAACGACGACCCGGGACTAGCGGGAGGGCCCATGAGCAGTTCTTC. Its translation is CASSKRRPGTSGRAHEQFF.

The V call is TRBV5-3, the J call TRBJ2-7, with TRBD2 as a possible D gene (6 bases). TRBV5-3 is designated an ORF whose function remains uncertain. The CDR3 is 13 amino acids. With 6 bases removed from V and 4 bases from J, the gap between germline ends came to 14 bases. As DNA, the CDR3 is TGTGCCAGAATGGGGCGGGAAGGGTACGAGCAGTACTTC. Its protein product is CARMGREGYEQYF.

V usage is TRBV10-2 and J usage is TRBJ2-2, with D possibly matching TRBD1 (5 bases). Germline-derived CDR1 and CDR2 are WSHSY and SAAADI. The V and J ends lost 8 bases and 6 bases respectively, with 13 bases between them. CDR3 length: 13 residues. The CDR3 spells CASGQGRSGELFF. The CDR3 DNA follows: TGCGCCAGCGGCCAGGGAAGGTCCGGGGAGCTGTTTTTT.

This chain uses TRBV5-1 with TRBJ2-5; 15 positions agree with TRBD2. With 4 bases clipped from V and 2 bases from J, the junction kept 9 bases outside the gene matches. The CDR3 consists of 18 residues. CDR1 is SGHRS and CDR2 is YFSETQ in the germline V gene. CDR3 sequence (DNA): TGCGCCAGCAGCCCCGGACTAGCGGGGGGGCCGAGACAAGAGACCCAGTACTTC. This encodes CASSPGLAGGPRQETQYF.

This chain uses TRBV7-3 with TRBJ2-5; 8 bases line up with TRBD2. The CDR3 runs 16 residues. V lost 2 bases, J lost 5 bases, and 10 bases stayed unmatched. Germline values: CDR1 SGHTA, CDR2 FQGTGA. In DNA form, the CDR3 reads TGTGCCAGCAGCTTACCAGCGGGAGAGGTATGGGAGACCCAGTACTTC. Translating it yields CASSLPAGEVWETQYF.

The rearrangement joins TRBV6-4 to TRBJ2-2, with D hard to call. The germline CDR1 and CDR2 sequences are MRHNA and SNTAGT. V lost 2 bases to trimming and J lost 3 bases, with 4 bases between them. The CDR3 covers 13 residues. In nucleotides, the CDR3 is TGTGCCAGCAGTGACAGGGACACCGGGGAGCTGTTTTTT. Protein: CASSDRDTGELFF.

The rearrangement joins TRBV27 to TRBJ1-3; D is unresolved. The germline V gene has CDR1 MNHEY and CDR2 SMNVEV (reference sequence). The CDR3 loop spans 16 amino acids. V lost 4 bases, J lost 0 bases, and 13 bases lay in between. The CDR3 loop reads CASSSNIGVSGNTIYF. CDR3 in DNA: TGTGCCAGCAGTTCCAACATCGGAGTCTCTGGAAACACCATATATTTT.

The V gene is TRBV7-8, the J gene TRBJ2-1; a weak D match, TRBD2 (6 bases). From germline, CDR1 is SGHVS and CDR2 FQNEAQ. V was cut by 5 bases and J by 9 bases, with 26 bases left in between. The CDR3 is 17 residues long. Here the CDR3 DNA reads TGTGCCAGCAGCCCCCCCCTGCGGGAAAATCCCTACGGTGAGCAGTTCTTC. Amino acids: CASSPPLRENPYGEQFF.

This clone was seen just once. One junction end does not reproduce the germline sequence, and a read error may be involved. V and J are TRBV5-6 and TRBJ1-3, with a possible D match to TRBD1 (5 bases). The CDR3 extends over 15 amino acids. In germline, CDR1 is SGHDT, CDR2 YYEEEE. CDR3 nucleotides: TGTGCCAGCAGCTTGGTAGGGGTCTCTGGAAACACCACATATTTT. Amino acids: CASSLVGVSGNTTYF.

The chain is built from TRBV30 and TRBJ1-3; no reliable D call. V was pared by 0 bases and J by 0 bases, with 6 bases between. The CDR3 is made up of 14 amino acids. Germline lookup yields CDR1 GTSNPN and CDR2 SVGIG (reference sequence). DNA for the CDR3: TGTGCCTGGAGTGTACCTTTCTCTGGAAACACCATATATTTT. Encoded protein: CAWSVPFSGNTIYF.

J is TRBJ2-6 and V is TRBV5-1; a possible D gene is TRBD2 (6 bases). The CDR3 length is 16 residues. Germline loops: CDR1 SGHRS, CDR2 YFSETQ. The V end lost 4 bases, the J end lost 0 bases, and 11 bases lay between the germline ends. The CDR3 is CASSRDFSSGANVLTF. CDR3 nucleotide sequence: TGCGCCAGCAGCCGGGACTTCAGCTCTGGGGCCAACGTCCTGACTTTC. The variable domain in full, with the rest retrieved from reference TRBV5-1 and TRBJ2-6, is KAGVTQTPRYLIKTRGQQVTLSCSPISGHRSVSWYQQTPGQGLQFLFEYFSETQRNKGNFPGRFSGRQFSNSRSEMNVSTLELGDSALYLCASSRDFSSGANVLTFGAGSRLTVL.

The rearrangement links TRBV27 to TRBJ1-1; 9 positions agree with TRBD1. The CDR3 has 14 amino acids. Germline lookup yields CDR1 MNHEY and CDR2 SMNVEV (reference sequence). Trimming at V came to 3 bases and at J to 7 bases, leaving 6 bases not matched to a gene. CDR3 amino acids: CASSFDRGRGEAFF. CDR3 DNA: TGTGCCAGCAGTTTCGACAGGGGGAGGGGTGAAGCTTTCTTT.

The genes are TRBV19 and TRBJ1-3; a possible D gene is TRBD1 (5 bases). The CDR3 extends over 16 amino acids. Trimming removed 7 bases at V and 4 bases at J, with 20 bases between. Germline V gene sequence: CDR1 LNHDA, CDR2 SQIVND (reference sequence). CDR3 sequence (DNA): TGTGCCAGTAATCCGGCCCAGGGTTTCCGCGGAAACACCATATATTTT. Its protein product is CASNPAQGFRGNTIYF.